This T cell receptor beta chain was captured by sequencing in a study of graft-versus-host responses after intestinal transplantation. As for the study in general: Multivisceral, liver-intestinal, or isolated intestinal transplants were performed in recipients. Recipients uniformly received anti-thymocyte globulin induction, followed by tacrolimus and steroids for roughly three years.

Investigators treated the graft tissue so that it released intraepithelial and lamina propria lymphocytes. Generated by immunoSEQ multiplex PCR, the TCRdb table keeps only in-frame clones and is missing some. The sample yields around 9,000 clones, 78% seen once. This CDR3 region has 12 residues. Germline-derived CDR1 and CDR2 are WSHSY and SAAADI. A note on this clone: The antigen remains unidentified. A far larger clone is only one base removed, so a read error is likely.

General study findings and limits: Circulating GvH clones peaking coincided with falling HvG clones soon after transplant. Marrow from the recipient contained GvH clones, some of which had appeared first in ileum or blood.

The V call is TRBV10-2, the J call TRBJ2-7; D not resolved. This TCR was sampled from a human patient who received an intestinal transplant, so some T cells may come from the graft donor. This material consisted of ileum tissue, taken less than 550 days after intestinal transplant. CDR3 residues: CAGSANNYEQYF. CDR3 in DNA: TGCGCCGGCAGTGCGAATAACTACGAGCAGTACTTC.